The clone carrying this TCR beta chain was counted a single time. The data originate from a study of control samples from healthy donors and cancer patients. Produced via immunoSEQ multiplex PCR; TCRdb's table is partial and in-frame only. The sample yields tens of thousands of clones, approximately 90% seen once. The CDR3 loop spans 15 amino acids. The germline V gene has CDR1 KGHDR and CDR2 SFDVKD. The germline V and J ends were trimmed by 1 base and 4 bases, with 10 bases remaining between them. This rearrangement joins TRBV24-1 to TRBJ2-1; the D is unclear. The origin of this receptor is a man aged 25 to 45 with colorectal cancer. Sequencing was done on a sample of PBMCs. The CDR3 protein is CATSDFSGSYNEQFF. CDR3 coding DNA: TGTGCCACCAGTGATTTTTCGGGCAGTTACAATGAGCAGTTCTTC.